What follows describes a single TCR beta chain. These data belong to a study of T-cell reconstitution after alpha-beta-depleted transplantation in children. Unique molecular identifiers were incorporated when the TCRbeta library was constructed. TCRdb recomputed calls from the PCR reads with MiXCR, one row per CDR3 protein. The repertoire holds about 980,000 distinct CDR3 sequences, with around 30% as singletons. Trimming shortened V by 0 bases and J by 5 bases, and 11 bases separated the two germline ends. Germline V CDR1 and CDR2: LNHNV, YYDKDF (reference sequence). CDR3 length: 15 amino acids. This sequence originates from a boy in the first two years of life who had a stem cell transplant for SCID, so the T cells may come from the graft donor. The V gene is TRBV15, the J gene TRBJ2-1; tentatively, D is TRBD1 or TRBD2 (5 bases each). The source was PBMCs, mostly from graft donor cells, collected 360 days after TCRalphabeta/CD19-depleted stem cell transplant. This CDR3 is CATSREGTIDNEQFF. CDR3 in DNA: TGTGCCACCAGCAGAGAGGGGACCATAGACAATGAGCAGTTCTTC. The full variable domain, with the rest looked up from reference TRBV15 and TRBJ2-1, is DAMVIQNPRYQVTQFGKPVTLSCSQTLNHNVMYWYQQKSSQAPKLLFHYYDKDFNNEADTPDNFQSRRPNTSFCFLDIRSPGLGDTAMYLCATSREGTIDNEQFFGPGTRLTVL.